These 12 T cell receptor beta chains share one sample of origin, sequenced in a study of identical twins (TCRdb year 2016). The receptor library was made with 5' RACE. The instrument was an Illumina HiSeq 2000. TCRdb applied fastp at Q25 and MiXCR to the public reads, then kept only in-frame beta chains. CDR3 protein duplicates are merged, each entry listing the most common genes and DNA. The sample has around 550,000 distinct CDR3 sequences on record, about 16% of them singletons. The top ten clonotypes cover about 0.47% of the sample. This sample was also put to use in a study of yellow fever vaccine responses in identical twins.

Sequenced sample: CD4+ T cells sorted from blood. The receptors originated from a woman aged 18-30 years in good health.

As DNA, the CDR3 is TGTGCCAGCAGGGGACAGGGATGTAGCAATCAGCCCCAGCATTTT. It translates to CASRGQGCSNQPQHF. The gene calls are TRBV2 and TRBJ1-5; TRBD1 matches 9 bases. Germline lookup yields CDR1 SNHLY and CDR2 FYNNEI. V shed 6 bases, J shed 0 bases, and the junction held 3 bases outside the gene matches. The CDR3 consists of 15 residues. Filled out from reference TRBV2 and TRBJ1-5, the complete variable domain reads EPEVTQTPSHQVTQMGQEVILRCVPISNHLYFYWYRQILGQKVEFLVSFYNNEISEKSEIFDDQFSVERPDGSNFTLKIRSTKLEDSAMYFCASRGQGCSNQPQHFGDGTRLSIL.

Written as DNA, the CDR3 is TGTGCCAGCAGCGTAGCTGGGTTCGACAATGAGCAGTTCTTC. Protein: CASSVAGFDNEQFF. V gene TRBV9 combines with J gene TRBJ2-1, with D unresolved. V lost 0 bases, J lost 5 bases, and 9 bases lay in between. Germline values: CDR1 SGDLS, CDR2 YYNGEE. The CDR3 extends over 14 amino acids.

The chain has TRBV5-5 and TRBJ2-2; TRBD1 might be the D (6 bases). This CDR3 spans 15 amino acids. Trimming stripped 5 bases from V and 2 bases from J, with 13 bases between. The germline V gene encodes CDR1 SGHKS and CDR2 YYEKEE (reference sequence). The CDR3 protein is CASSNLGHNTGELFF. CDR3 bases: TGTGCCAGCAGTAACCTGGGACATAACACCGGGGAGCTGTTTTTT.

This clonotype was observed a handful of times. The V call is TRBV24-1, the J call TRBJ2-2; TRBD2 matches at 13 bases. Germline V lookup: CDR1 KGHDR, CDR2 SFDVKD. This CDR3 is 14 amino acids long. The V segment lost 9 bases and the J segment 6 bases; nucleotides outside the gene matches: 3. The CDR3 bases are TGTGCCACCGGGGGACTAGCGGGACCCGGGGAGCTGTTTTTT. Residues: CATGGLAGPGELFF.

The chain combines TRBV6-1 with TRBJ2-3; D unresolved. The germline CDR1 and CDR2 sequences are MNHNS and SASEGT. The CDR3 length is 16 residues. Trimming removed 1 base at V and 0 bases at J, with 11 bases between. For the CDR3, the DNA is TGTGCCAGCAGTGAAGTTTCCGGCGGTAGCACAGATACGCAGTATTTT. Amino acids: CASSEVSGGSTDTQYF.

This clonotype was recorded at least ten times. The genes are TRBV7-9 and TRBJ2-1, with D unclear. The germline gives CDR1 SEHNR, CDR2 FQNEAQ (reference sequence). The CDR3 spans 13 residues. V was shortened by 0 bases and J by 7 bases, with 7 bases between the two germline ends. CDR3 residues: CASSLAATNEQFF. The DNA of the CDR3 is TGTGCCAGCAGCTTAGCAGCGACAAATGAGCAGTTCTTC. Looking up the rest from reference TRBV7-9 and TRBJ2-1 gives the full variable domain: DTGVSQNPRHKITKRGQNVTFRCDPISEHNRLYWYRQTLGQGPEFLTYFQNEAQLEKSRLLSDRFSAERPKGSFSTLEIQRTEQGDSAMYLCASSLAATNEQFFGPGTRLTVL.

This clonotype was seen more than once but under ten times. In DNA form, the CDR3 reads TGTGCCAGAGTTTCCGGGACAGAGAAGGAGACCCAGTACTTC. Translated, it gives CARVSGTEKETQYF. The chain has TRBV21-1 and TRBJ2-5; TRBD1, the table's D call, was not compared with the DNA. TRBV21-1 is a known pseudogene. This CDR3 has 14 amino acids.

This clonotype has more than one count but fewer than ten. The rearrangement links TRBV5-1 to TRBJ2-2; D not resolved. V shed 3 bases and J shed 4 bases, with 7 bases lying between them. Germline V gene sequence: CDR1 SGHRS, CDR2 YFSETQ. The length of the CDR3 is 13 residues. The CDR3 nucleotides read TGCGCCAGCAGCTCGGGTCTCACCGGGGAGCTGTTTTTT. Amino acid sequence: CASSSGLTGELFF.

This clonotype was recorded a few times. The gene calls are TRBV12-3 or TRBV12-4 and TRBJ1-1; weak D call: TRBD1 (6 bases). Trimming left V 2 bases short and J 8 bases short, with 15 bases between. The CDR3 contains 14 residues. In DNA, the CDR3 is TGTGCCAGCAGTTTATCGGGGGGCGGGAGAGAAGCTTTCTTT. Amino acid sequence: CASSLSGGGREAFF.

The chain carries TRBV5-6 and TRBJ2-6, with a tentative D call TRBD1 (6 bases). From germline, CDR1 is SGHDT and CDR2 YYEEEE. The CDR3 covers 16 residues. The V end was cut by 4 bases, the J end by 0 bases, with 11 bases between. CDR3 loop: CASSGTGNSGANVLTF. The CDR3 DNA sequence: TGTGCCAGCAGCGGTACAGGGAACTCTGGGGCCAACGTCCTGACTTTC.

This clonotype was counted at least ten times. This rearrangement joins TRBV24-1 to TRBJ2-1, with D perhaps TRBD1 or TRBD2 (6 bases each). V lost 6 bases and J lost 3, with 14 bases in between. This CDR3 comprises 15 residues. Germline V CDR1 and CDR2: KGHDR, SFDVKD. The CDR3, as DNA: TGTGCCACCAGTACCCGACTAGGGGGCTACAATGAGCAGTTCTTC. This gives the protein CATSTRLGGYNEQFF.

This clonotype was found a few times. The V call is TRBV5-1, the J call TRBJ2-2; D is unclear. The CDR3 has 15 amino acids. Trimming took off 0 bases at V and 1 base at J, with 7 bases between the two ends. In germline, CDR1 is SGHRS, CDR2 YFSETQ. In DNA, the CDR3 is TGCGCCAGCAGCTTGGGCTGGGGGAACACCGGGGAGCTGTTTTTT. It specifies CASSLGWGNTGELFF.